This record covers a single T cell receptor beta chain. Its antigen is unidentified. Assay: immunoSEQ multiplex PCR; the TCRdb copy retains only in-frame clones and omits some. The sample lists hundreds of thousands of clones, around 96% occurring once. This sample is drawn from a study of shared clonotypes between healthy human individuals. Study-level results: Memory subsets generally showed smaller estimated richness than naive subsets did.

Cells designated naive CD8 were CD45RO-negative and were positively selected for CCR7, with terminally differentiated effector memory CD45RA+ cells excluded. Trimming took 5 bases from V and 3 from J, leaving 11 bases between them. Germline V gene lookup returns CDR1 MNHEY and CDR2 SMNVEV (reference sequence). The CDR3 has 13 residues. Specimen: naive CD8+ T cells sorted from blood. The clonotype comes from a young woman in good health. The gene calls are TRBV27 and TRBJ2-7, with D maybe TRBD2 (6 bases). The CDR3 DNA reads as TGTGCCAGCAGTGTCGGGGGAGGCTACGAGCAGTACTTC. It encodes CASSVGGGYEQYF.